The 30 T cell receptor beta chains presented below share a single source sample, sequenced in a study of identical twins. TCRdb redid the calling of the 5' RACE reads with MiXCR, one entry per CDR3 protein. Here the sample spans under 400,000 distinct CDR3 sequences, 7% to 9.5% being singletons. The sequencing sample was made of naive T cells sorted from blood. These receptor sequences come from a woman aged 50 to 60 in good health.

This chain uses TRBV6-4 with TRBJ2-1; 16 bases are shared with TRBD2. Germline V gene sequence: CDR1 MRHNA, CDR2 SNTAGT. The CDR3 spans 17 residues. V shed 5 bases, J shed 8 bases, and the junction held 9 bases outside the gene matches. The CDR3 loop is CASSLGTSGRAGYEQFF. The CDR3 DNA sequence: TGTGCCAGCAGTCTTGGGACTAGCGGGAGGGCCGGATATGAGCAGTTCTTC.

This clonotype has only a few counts. This sequence joins TRBV20-1 and TRBJ1-4; D is possibly TRBD1 (5 bases). Trimming left V 5 bases short and J 5 bases short, with 12 bases between. The CDR3 is 13 residues long. CDR1 and CDR2 from the germline V gene are DFQATT and SNEGSKA (reference sequence). The CDR3 DNA is TGCAGTGCTGGGGGACCGCCGAATGAAAAACTGTTTTTT. Its translation: CSAGGPPNEKLFF.

The chain couples TRBV11-2 to TRBJ2-3, with D perhaps matching TRBD1 (6 bases). Trimming stripped 0 bases from V and 1 base from J, with 14 bases between. Germline CDR1 SGHAT, CDR2 FQNNGV. This CDR3 is built from 17 residues. In nucleotides, the CDR3 is TGTGCCAGCAGCTTAGATTGGCAACAGGGCGGCACAGATACGCAGTATTTT. Its translation is CASSLDWQQGGTDTQYF.

V and J are TRBV20-1 and TRBJ2-1; possible D gene TRBD2, 6 bases. Trimming shortened V by 1 base and J by 2 bases, and 9 bases separated the two germline ends. Germline V lookup: CDR1 DFQATT, CDR2 SNEGSKA (reference sequence). The CDR3 covers 14 residues. The CDR3 sequence is CSARGLDTYNEQFF. The CDR3 nucleotides are TGCAGTGCTAGAGGACTAGACACCTACAATGAGCAGTTCTTC.

CDR3 in DNA: TGTGCCAGCAGCCAAGTTTCGGGCCCCGGGGAGCTGTTTTTT. This codes for CASSQVSGPGELFF. The V call is TRBV3-1, the J call TRBJ2-2; D is unresolved. Trimming took 1 base from V and 6 from J, leaving 9 bases between them. CDR3 length: 14 amino acids. Germline-derived CDR1 and CDR2 are LGHDT and YNNKEL (reference sequence).

Only one count was recorded for this clonotype. J is TRBJ2-1 and V is TRBV7-9, with D unclear. The germline CDR1 and CDR2 sequences are SEHNR and FQNEAQ (reference sequence). V lost 5 bases and J 3 bases, leaving 14 bases between the germline ends. This CDR3 comprises 15 residues. CDR3 protein: CASSPSEGFYNEQFF. CDR3 bases: TGTGCCAGCAGCCCCTCTGAAGGATTCTACAATGAGCAGTTCTTC. Full variable domain (remainder filled in from reference TRBV7-9 and TRBJ2-1): DTGVSQNPRHKITKRGQNVTFRCDPISEHNRLYWYRQTLGQGPEFLTYFQNEAQLEKSRLLSDRFSAERPKGSFSTLEIQRTEQGDSAMYLCASSPSEGFYNEQFFGPGTRLTVL.

The J gene is TRBJ1-2, the V gene TRBV10-2; a possible D gene is TRBD1 (5 bases). Germline V gene data show CDR1 as WSHSY and CDR2 as SAAADI. The CDR3 length is 14 residues. Trimming stripped 8 bases from V and 1 base from J, with 14 bases between. CDR3 bases: TGCGCCAGCGCTCAAGGGGTGTATAACTATGGCTACACCTTC. Its translation is CASAQGVYNYGYTF.

This clonotype appeared many times. The rearrangement links TRBV3-1 to TRBJ1-5; D remains ambiguous. The V gene lost 4 bases and the J gene lost 4 bases, with 8 bases spanning the gap. CDR1 is LGHDT and CDR2 is YNNKEL in the germline V gene (reference sequence). The CDR3 has 13 amino acids. CDR3 in amino acids: CASSRPGNQPQHF. CDR3 coding DNA: TGTGCCAGCAGCCGACCTGGGAATCAGCCCCAGCATTTT. The full variable domain, in which reference TRBV3-1 and TRBJ1-5 provide the parts outside the CDR3, is DTAVSQTPKYLVTQMGNDKSIKCEQNLGHDTMYWYKQDSKKFLKIMFSYNNKELIINETVPNRFSPKSPDKAHLNLHINSLELGDSAVYFCASSRPGNQPQHFGDGTRLSIL.

The rearrangement uses TRBV24-1 and TRBJ2-7; 8 bases align to TRBD2. This CDR3 has 15 residues. The germline gives CDR1 KGHDR, CDR2 SFDVKD. J lost 2 bases, V lost 0 bases, and 2 bases had no gene match. The CDR3 bases are TGTGCCACCAGTGATTTGGTAGCGGGAACCTACGAGCAGTACTTC. Protein: CATSDLVAGTYEQYF.

This clonotype has only a few counts. The chain has TRBV6-5 and TRBJ2-5; 10 positions agree with TRBD2. The junction had 5 bases not matched to a gene; V was cut back by 0 bases and J by 4 bases. The CDR3 length is 16 residues. CDR1 MNHEY and CDR2 SVGAGI come from the germline V gene. The CDR3 region has the DNA TGTGCCAGCAGTTACTCGACCAGCGGGAGGGCAGAGACCCAGTACTTC. The encoded protein is CASSYSTSGRAETQYF.

The table lists this clonotype with a few counts. The chain is built from TRBV29-1 and TRBJ2-7, with 13 positions matching TRBD2. Germline CDR1 reads SQVTM; CDR2 reads ANQGSEA. After removal of 4 bases from V and 4 bases from J, the junction contained 13 bases not matched to a gene. The CDR3 length is 17 residues. CDR3 in amino acids: CSVASPRTSGRGYEQYF. In nucleotides, the CDR3 is TGCAGCGTTGCGTCCCCGAGAACTAGCGGGAGGGGGTACGAGCAGTACTTC.

This clonotype has just a few counts. The J gene is TRBJ2-7, the V gene TRBV10-2; a possible D gene is TRBD2 (6 bases). Germline V gives CDR1 WSHSY, CDR2 SAAADI. V was clipped by 3 bases and J by 3 bases, with 15 bases between them. CDR3 length: 15 amino acids. DNA of the CDR3: TGCGCCAGCAGTGAATCTGTAGCGGCGGACTACGAGCAGTACTTC. This codes for CASSESVAADYEQYF.

This clonotype occurred a few times. J is TRBJ1-2 and V is TRBV10-2; D gene ambiguous. Trimming stripped 3 bases from V and 2 bases from J, with 10 bases between. Germline values: CDR1 WSHSY, CDR2 SAAADI. The CDR3 loop spans 14 amino acids. The chain's CDR3 is CASSDLGQNYGYTF. CDR3 bases: TGCGCCAGCAGTGATCTCGGGCAGAACTATGGCTACACCTTC.

The table lists this clonotype with many counts. The genes are TRBV28 and TRBJ2-1; D may be TRBD2 (5 bases). The CDR3 spans 13 residues. Germline CDR1 reads MDHEN; CDR2 reads SYDVKM. V was shortened by 8 bases and J by 7 bases, with 15 bases between the two germline ends. The CDR3 nucleotides are TGTGCCAGCTGGGCCATGGGGAGAAATGAGCAGTTCTTC. Its protein product is CASWAMGRNEQFF.

The sample holds a few counts of this clonotype. This chain links TRBV5-6 with TRBJ2-5; D might be TRBD1 (7 bases). V lost 3 bases to trimming and J lost 1 base, with 10 bases between them. The CDR3 has 14 residues. Germline CDR1 is SGHDT and CDR2 is YYEEEE. The CDR3 protein is CASSWRDSQETQYF. The CDR3 DNA is TGTGCCAGCAGCTGGCGGGACAGCCAAGAGACCCAGTACTTC.

This clonotype was seen at least ten times. This sequence joins TRBV12-3 or TRBV12-4 and TRBJ2-3; TRBD2 matches 10 bases. The CDR3 has 15 residues. Trimming took 3 bases from V and 6 from J; bases not matched to a gene: 6. The CDR3 sequence is CASSLGLAGADTQYF. The CDR3 bases are TGTGCCAGCAGTTTGGGGCTAGCGGGAGCTGATACGCAGTATTTT.

A few counts support this clonotype. The chain couples TRBV3-1 to TRBJ1-1, with D perhaps TRBD1 (6 bases). V was cut by 6 bases and J by 12 bases, with 20 bases left in between. Germline values: CDR1 LGHDT, CDR2 YNNKEL (reference sequence). The CDR3 length is 13 residues. Here the CDR3 reads CASSGTGQRVTFF. The CDR3 DNA reads as TGTGCCAGCAGTGGGACTGGACAGCGGGTAACTTTCTTT.

This rearrangement joins TRBV29-1 to TRBJ2-5; D gene uncertain. Trimming took 4 bases from V and 0 from J, leaving 6 bases between them. CDR1 and CDR2 from the germline V gene are SQVTM and ANQGSEA. The CDR3 is made up of 12 amino acids. The CDR3 protein is CSVVSDQETQYF. CDR3 DNA: TGCAGCGTTGTGTCAGACCAAGAGACCCAGTACTTC. The whole variable domain, filled in from reference TRBV29-1 and TRBJ2-5, reads SAVISQKPSRDICQRGTSLTIQCQVDSQVTMMFWYRQQPGQSLTLIATANQGSEATYESGFVIDKFPISRPNLTFSTLTVSNMSPEDSSIYLCSVVSDQETQYFGPGTRLLVL.

This clonotype was seen repeatedly, ten times or more. V gene TRBV5-1 combines with J gene TRBJ2-1, with 9 bases that match TRBD1. The CDR3 contains 13 residues. V was clipped by 4 bases and J by 8 bases; unmatched bases: 4. The germline V gene has CDR1 SGHRS and CDR2 YFSETQ. The CDR3 loop is CASSTGQGDEQFF. The CDR3 DNA reads TGCGCCAGCAGCACGGGACAGGGAGATGAGCAGTTCTTC.

The chain links TRBV6-5 to TRBJ2-1, with D maybe TRBD1 (5 bases). Trimming removed 2 bases at V and 5 bases at J, with 13 bases between. There are 15 residues in the CDR3. Per germline, CDR1 MNHEY and CDR2 SVGAGI. As DNA, the CDR3 is TGTGCCAGCAGTTACCAAGGGGCTCGAGACAATGAGCAGTTCTTC. It encodes CASSYQGARDNEQFF.

In this sample, this clonotype turned up many times. The V call is TRBV27, the J call TRBJ2-7; tentatively, D is TRBD1 (5 bases). Germline-derived CDR1 and CDR2 are MNHEY and SMNVEV (reference sequence). Trimming took off 6 bases at V and 5 bases at J, with 17 bases between the two ends. CDR3 length: 14 amino acids. Written as DNA, the CDR3 is TGTGCCAGCAGATCGGACACAGCCTACGACGAGCAGTACTTC. Its protein product is CASRSDTAYDEQYF.

The genes are TRBV5-6 and TRBJ1-1; no clear D. The germline V gene has CDR1 SGHDT and CDR2 YYEEEE. CDR3 length equals 16 residues. V was cut by 0 bases and J by 0 bases, with 12 bases left in between. The DNA of the CDR3 is TGTGCCAGCAGCTTGGCGTCCGGAACCTTGAACACTGAAGCTTTCTTT. It specifies CASSLASGTLNTEAFF.

The chain joins TRBV12-3 or TRBV12-4 to TRBJ1-4; 11 bases align to TRBD1. The length of the CDR3 is 15 residues. J was trimmed by 8 bases and V by 5 bases; bases with no gene match: 7. The DNA of the CDR3 is TGTGCCAGCAGTCCCGGGACAGGGGGAAGAGAAAAACTGTTTTTT. It is translated as CASSPGTGGREKLFF.

V usage is TRBV29-1 and J usage is TRBJ2-6, with unresolved D. V was shortened by 6 bases and J by 0 bases, with 9 bases between the two germline ends. Germline V lookup: CDR1 SQVTM, CDR2 ANQGSEA. The CDR3 covers 14 residues. This CDR3 reads CSVHISSGANVLTF. The CDR3 nucleotides are TGCAGCGTGCATATAAGCTCTGGGGCCAACGTCCTGACTTTC.

The rearrangement links TRBV6-5 to TRBJ2-2; either TRBD1 or TRBD2 may fit D (5 bases each). The length of the CDR3 is 12 residues. Trimming took 5 bases from V and 7 from J, leaving 8 bases between them. Germline V gene lookup returns CDR1 MNHEY and CDR2 SVGAGI. The CDR3 is CASSEGYGELFF. The CDR3 nucleotides are TGTGCCAGCAGTGAGGGGTACGGGGAGCTGTTTTTT.

This clonotype showed up just a few times. The chain links TRBV5-1 to TRBJ2-3; possibly TRBD2 for D (5 bases). The V gene lost 1 base and the J gene lost 5 bases, with 14 bases spanning the gap. Germline assignment: CDR1 SGHRS and CDR2 YFSETQ. CDR3 size: 15 residues. The CDR3 DNA reads TGCGCCAGCAGCTTGCATCCGGGAAGGTTAGATACGCAGTATTTT. As protein: CASSLHPGRLDTQYF.

This clonotype showed up just a few times. The chain uses TRBV5-1 and TRBJ2-1; 14 nucleotides align to TRBD2. CDR1 is SGHRS, CDR2 YFSETQ, per germline. This CDR3 has 21 residues. Trimming took 3 bases from V and 6 from J; bases not matched to a gene: 20. In DNA form, the CDR3 reads TGCGCCAGCAGCTCCAAACCTTACAGGGGGCTCGGGACTAGCGGGAGCAATGAGCAGTTCTTC. Protein product: CASSSKPYRGLGTSGSNEQFF.

This clonotype was counted between two and nine times. The chain uses TRBV6-5 and TRBJ1-3; D unclear. The CDR3 spans 16 residues. Germline values: CDR1 MNHEY, CDR2 SVGAGI. Trimming left V 0 bases short and J 0 bases short, with 9 bases between. CDR3 sequence: CASSYSRTLSGNTIYF. CDR3 bases: TGTGCCAGCAGTTACTCCAGGACTCTCTCTGGAAACACCATATATTTT.

This rearrangement joins TRBV5-1 to TRBJ1-4, with 10 bases fitting TRBD1. Germline V gene data show CDR1 as SGHRS and CDR2 as YFSETQ. The CDR3 runs 17 residues. The junction had 6 bases not matched to a gene; V was cut back by 4 bases and J by 0 bases. In nucleotides, the CDR3 is TGCGCCAGCAGCGCCGACAGGGGGCCGGCAACTAATGAAAAACTGTTTTTT. Amino acid sequence: CASSADRGPATNEKLFF.

In this sample, this clonotype turned up many times. The chain joins TRBV10-1 to TRBJ2-5; 8 bases are a match to TRBD1. Germline V CDR1 and CDR2: WNHNN, SYGVQD (reference sequence). Germline trimming cut 0 bases from V and 3 bases from J; bases unmatched to any gene: 0. The CDR3 length is 14 residues. The CDR3 coding sequence is TGCGCCAGCAGTGAGTCGGACAGGGAAGAGACCCAGTACTTC. Translated: CASSESDREETQYF.